This TCR beta chain was recorded in a study of blood T cells in healthy people across ages. The CDR3 is made up of 15 amino acids. Germline assignment: CDR1 SEHNR and CDR2 FQNEAQ (reference sequence). The V gene lost 7 bases and the J gene lost 3 bases, with 18 bases spanning the gap. Using a J-beta primer mix together with a sample-barcoded 5' primer, a second PCR was run for about 6 to 12 cycles. TCRdb reanalysed the 5' RACE reads using MiXCR and keeps one entry per CDR3 protein. Of 1.5 million to 2 million distinct CDR3 sequences in the sample, around 35% were seen once. Sequencing was performed on blood. The chain couples TRBV7-9 to TRBJ1-2; D is perhaps TRBD1 (6 bases). The clonotype comes from a woman in her twenties or thirties in good health. DNA for the CDR3: TGTGCCAGCAAGTCCGGGGGCGCAGAGCACTATGGCTACACCTTC. The encoded protein is CASKSGGAEHYGYTF.